This TCR beta chain is from a study of blood T cells in healthy people across ages. Alongside a J-beta primer mix, a sample-barcoded 5' primer served in a second PCR lasting roughly 7 to 12 cycles. Via MiXCR, TCRdb re-called the 5' RACE reads, giving one row per CDR3 protein. The sample lists 1.5 million to 2 million distinct CDR3 sequences; roughly 50% were seen once. Trimming removed 5 bases at V and 8 bases at J, with 12 bases between. Germline CDR1 reads MNHEY; CDR2 reads SMNVEV (reference sequence). The CDR3 has 13 residues. The chain employs TRBV27 and TRBJ1-4; D gene uncertain. This TCR derives from a woman aged 40-49 years in good health. Sequencing was carried out using blood. This chain's CDR3 is CASSPDEEEKLFF. DNA for the CDR3: TGTGCCAGCAGTCCCGACGAGGAGGAAAAACTGTTTTTT.